These T cell receptor beta chains were read from a single sample in a study of patients and donors after allogeneic stem cell transplantation. TCRdb analysed the RT-PCR reads with MiXCR anew, one entry per CDR3 protein. The sample includes roughly 880,000 distinct CDR3 sequences, roughly 18% of them seen just once. The sequenced sample was blood, either unsorted or a sorted T cell fraction (not recorded which). These receptors were obtained from a human donor who was either an allogeneic HSCT recipient or a stem cell or donor lymphocyte infusion donor (not recorded which). It is not recorded whose cells these are; they may come from a transplant donor. Each CDR3 is given with its conserved first and last residue. Each record gives: D gene, clone size, V gene, J gene, CDR3 DNA, CDR3 protein. The D gene is left open where the match is weak. The size field is filled for only some rows; it gives once, few, many or a size class.

>-|-|TRBV9|TRBJ1-1
TGTGCCAGCAGCGTCGGCGTTAATACAGTGGACACTGAAGCTTTCTTT
CASSVGVNTVDTEAFF
>-|-|TRBV6-5|TRBJ1-3
TGTGCCAGCAGTTGGCGGGAAATTGGAAACACCATATATTTT
CASSWREIGNTIYF
>-|-|TRBV12-3/TRBV12-4|TRBJ1-2
TGTGCCAGCAGTTCAAACCGGGGGGGCCCCTATGGCTACACCTTC
CASSSNRGGPYGYTF
>-|few|TRBV9|TRBJ2-7
TGTGCCAGCAGCGTAGAAGGGACTGGGGACTACGAGCAGTACTTC
CASSVEGTGDYEQYF
>-|-|TRBV12-3/TRBV12-4|TRBJ1-5
TGTGCCAGCAGTTTAGAGGGGCCCACCCAGCATTTT
CASSLEGPTQHF
>TRBD1|-|TRBV20-1|TRBJ2-7
TGCAGTGCTGACGACAGGGGGAGTGCACACGAGCAGTACTTC
CSADDRGSAHEQYF
>-|-|TRBV11-2|TRBJ1-3
TGTGCCAGCAGCTTCCCTCGGGGGGGCGGAAACACCATATATTTT
CASSFPRGGGNTIYF
>-|many|TRBV20-1|TRBJ2-2
TGCAGCATACCGCGCACCGGGGAGCTGTTTTTT
CSIPRTGELFF
>TRBD2|-|TRBV7-3|TRBJ2-1
TGTGCCAGCAGCTTAAAGAGCGGGAGGGCCGGTGAGAACAATGAGCAGTTCTTC
CASSLKSGRAGENNEQFF
>-|few|TRBV10-3|TRBJ2-5
TGTGCCATCAGTGAGTCGACAGGAGGGGAGACCCAGTACTTC
CAISESTGGETQYF
>TRBD2|-|TRBV3-1|TRBJ2-1
TGTGCCAGCAGCCCAACTAGCGGGAGGGCCTACAATGAGCAGATCTTC
CASSPTSGRAYNEQIF
>-|-|TRBV5-1|TRBJ2-7
TGCGCCAGCAGCTTGGAAGTTCAGGGGCACGAGCAGTACTTC
CASSLEVQGHEQYF
>-|few|TRBV25-1|TRBJ2-2
TGTGCCAGCACTACCGGGTACACCGGGGAGCTGTTTTTT
CASTTGYTGELFF
>-|few|TRBV20-1|TRBJ2-5
TGCAGTGCTAGCAGGTCTAGCGCCGAGACCCAGGACTTC
CSASRSSAETQDF
>TRBD1|-|TRBV5-4|TRBJ1-1
TGTGCCAGCAGCCATGGACAGGTCTTTACTGGGGCTATTGAAGCTTTCTTT
CASSHGQVFTGAIEAFF
>TRBD1|few|TRBV20-1|TRBJ1-4
TGCAGTGCTAGACCCCTGACAGGGGGCGGTGAAAAACTGTTTTTT
CSARPLTGGGEKLFF
>-|-|TRBV5-1|TRBJ2-1
TGCGCCAGCAGCTTGCCGCAATCAGACAATGAGCAGTTCTTC
CASSLPQSDNEQFF
>TRBD2|few|TRBV4-2|TRBJ2-7
TGTGCCAGCAGCCAAGGGTGGGGCGGGAGGAACTCAATCTCCTACGAGCAGTACTTC
CASSQGWGGRNSISYEQYF
>TRBD2|few|TRBV18|TRBJ2-3
TGTGCCAGCTCACGTCTAGCGGGGGCCCCCACAGATACGCAGTATTTT
CASSRLAGAPTDTQYF
>-|-|TRBV14|TRBJ1-2
TGTGCCAGCAGCCAAGAAGTCGGACGGAACTATGGCTACACCTTC
CASSQEVGRNYGYTF
>TRBD1|-|TRBV4-3|TRBJ2-3
TGCGCCAGCAGCCAAGGGATCCCAGGGGGTTCCACAGATACGCAGTATTTT
CASSQGIPGGSTDTQYF
>TRBD1|many|TRBV5-6|TRBJ1-5
TGTGCCAGCAGCTCGAAAAGGACAGGGGGCAACAATCAGCCCCAGCATTTT
CASSSKRTGGNNQPQHF
>-|-|TRBV11-3|TRBJ2-3
TGTGCCAGCAGCTTAGGGCCGCTAGCGGATACGCAGTATTTT
CASSLGPLADTQYF
>-|few|TRBV29-1|TRBJ1-1
TGCAGCGTGACGCCAGAGACGAACACTGAAGCTTTCTTT
CSVTPETNTEAFF
>-|-|TRBV25-1|TRBJ2-5
TGTGCCAGCATCGGGGTGGGCCCTCAAGAGACCCAGTACTTC
CASIGVGPQETQYF
>-|-|TRBV5-1|TRBJ1-3
TGCGCCAGCAGCTTGGATGCAGGCTCTGGAAACACCATATATTTT
CASSLDAGSGNTIYF
>TRBD2|-|TRBV2|TRBJ2-2
TGTGCCAGCAGTGTAGCGGGAGCTAGGGGCGGGGAGCTGTTTTTT
CASSVAGARGGELFF
>-|few|TRBV4-3|TRBJ2-3
TGCGCCAGCAGCCAAATGCAAGCGTCAGCAGATACGCAGTATTTT
CASSQMQASADTQYF
>-|few|TRBV20-1|TRBJ2-1
TGCAGTGCTACGAGAAGGGCGGCCTACAATGAGCAGTTCTTC
CSATRRAAYNEQFF
>TRBD2|few|TRBV27|TRBJ2-1
TGTGCCAGCAGTTCACCGGGACTAGCGGGAGGGTCGAGCTCCTACAATGAGCAGTTCTTC
CASSSPGLAGGSSSYNEQFF
>-|many|TRBV12-3/TRBV12-4|TRBJ2-5
TGTGCCAGGACTCAAGAGACCCAGTACTTC
CARTQETQYF
>-|few|TRBV2|TRBJ1-2
TGTGCCAGCAGTGCCACAGGGTCCGGCTACACCTTC
CASSATGSGYTF
>-|few|TRBV29-1|TRBJ2-7
TGCAGCGTTGATTCCGGGGGCGAGCAGTACTTC
CSVDSGGEQYF
>TRBD1|few|TRBV11-2|TRBJ1-6
TGTGCCAGCAGTCGCCGGACAGGACCTTTGGGGCATATATATAATTCACCCCTCCACTTT
CASSRRTGPLGHIYNSPLHF
>TRBD1|-|TRBV10-3|TRBJ1-2
TGTGCCATCAGTGTTGGACAGGGATTTAACTATGGCTACACCTTC
CAISVGQGFNYGYTF
>TRBD2|-|TRBV18|TRBJ2-6
TGTGCCAGCTCACCACTAACTAGCGGGAGTTCCGGGGCCAACGTCCTGACTTTC
CASSPLTSGSSGANVLTF
>TRBD2|many|TRBV12-3/TRBV12-4|TRBJ2-1
TGTGCCAGCAGACCAAGCGGGGCGTCCTACAATGAGCAGTTCTTC
CASRPSGASYNEQFF
>TRBD1|-|TRBV2|TRBJ1-2
TGTGCCAGCAGTGGGACAGGGGGCCCGGGCTACACCTTC
CASSGTGGPGYTF
>-|few|TRBV15|TRBJ1-2
TGTGCCACCAGCAGAGATGGATACGATCATGCCAATGGCTACACCTTC
CATSRDGYDHANGYTF
>-|-|TRBV30|TRBJ2-3
TGTGCCTGGAGTGCCCTAGCGCCCGGGGCAGATACGCAGTATTTT
CAWSALAPGADTQYF
>-|-|TRBV24-1|TRBJ2-3
TGTGCCACCTCAGACAGGTGGAAGGGAGATACGCAGTATTTT
CATSDRWKGDTQYF
>TRBD1|many|TRBV12-3/TRBV12-4|TRBJ2-7
TGTGCCAGCAGTTTCGGGGGGACAGGGGCTTCCTCCTACGAGCAGTACTTC
CASSFGGTGASSYEQYF
>TRBD1|few|TRBV20-1|TRBJ2-5
TGCAGTGCTAGACCATTATTTAGACAGGGCTGGGAGACCCAGTACTTC
CSARPLFRQGWETQYF
>TRBD1|few|TRBV24-1|TRBJ1-5
TGTGCCACCAGTGACACTGCACAGGGGGTCAACCAGCCCCAGCATTTT
CATSDTAQGVNQPQHF
>TRBD2|-|TRBV4-2|TRBJ2-7
TGTGCCAGCAGCCAATCTAGCCCCGGGACTAGTCCTCCCGAGCAGTACTTC
CASSQSSPGTSPPEQYF
>-|-|TRBV12-3/TRBV12-4|TRBJ2-3
TGTGCCTCCAAGTGGGGCACAGATACGCAGTATTTT
CASKWGTDTQYF
>-|few|TRBV12-3/TRBV12-4|TRBJ2-1
TGTGCCAGTGAGGGGGGGACCTACAATGAGCAGTTCTTC
CASEGGTYNEQFF
>-|few|TRBV7-9|TRBJ1-2
TGTGCCAGCAGCTTAGCACTCCCCAGGGAAACGGATGGCTACACCTTC
CASSLALPRETDGYTF
>-|few|TRBV30|TRBJ1-5
TGTGCCTGGAGTCGAGGGGACCCTAGCAATCAGCCCCAGCATTTT
CAWSRGDPSNQPQHF
>-|many|TRBV4-3|TRBJ2-6
TGCGCCAGCAGCCAGGAACGGGGCTCTGGGGCCAACGTCCTGACTTTC
CASSQERGSGANVLTF
>-|-|TRBV12-3/TRBV12-4|TRBJ1-4
TGTGCCAGCACCCAATGGGGAGAAAAACTGTTTTTT
CASTQWGEKLFF
>-|-|TRBV20-1|TRBJ1-5
TGCAGTGCTAGAGTCCAGGGTGGCCAGCCCCAGCATTTT
CSARVQGGQPQHF